Listed below are T cell receptor beta chains from one sample, sequenced in a study of T cell responses to AZD1222 COVID-19 vaccine. Some clones are missing from TCRdb's copy, which holds only in-frame ones; the method was immunoSEQ multiplex PCR. The table shows approximately 130,000 clones, with about 88% occurring only once. The starting material was peripheral blood, obtained 28 days after the second AZD1222 dose. The receptors here all came from an adult who received the AZD1222 COVID-19 vaccine. Each CDR3 is given with its conserved first and last residue. The D gene is left open where the match is weak. Clone size, where shown, is once, few, many, or a class for clones that have expanded.

TRBJ2-5	TRBV6-2/TRBV6-3	.	few	TGTGCCAGCAGTCTGGGGACTTCAGACGGAGAGACCCAGTACTTC	CASSLGTSDGETQYF
TRBJ2-3	TRBV28	TRBD2	.	TGTGCCAGCAGTACCTCCCCGTTAGCGGGGTACACAGATACGCAGTATTTT	CASSTSPLAGYTDTQYF
TRBJ2-3	TRBV2	.	few	TGTGCCAGCACGGGTCCTTCTAGCACAGATACGCAGTATTTT	CASTGPSSTDTQYF
TRBJ2-5	TRBV11-1	TRBD2	few	TGTGCCAGCAGCTCCTTTGCGGGGGGTCAAGAGACCCAGTACTTC	CASSSFAGGQETQYF
TRBJ2-7	TRBV7-8	TRBD1	.	TGTGCCAGCAGCTTCGGGTGGCAGGGGGCGTCTGGCGAGCAGTACTTC	CASSFGWQGASGEQYF
TRBJ2-7	TRBV3-1/TRBV3-2	TRBD2	.	TGTGCCAGCAGCTTACTAGCGGGGGTTCGCTCCTACGAGCAGTACTTC	CASSLLAGVRSYEQYF
TRBJ1-6	TRBV5-6	.	.	TGTGCCAGCAGCTTGAGGGGGGGCTATAATTCACCCCTCCACTTT	CASSLRGGYNSPLHF
TRBJ2-1	TRBV20-1	TRBD2	.	TGCAGTGCTAGTGTCGAGCGGGGGTACAATGAGCAGTTCTTC	CSASVERGYNEQFF
TRBJ1-2	TRBV5-1	TRBD1	.	TGCGCCAGCAGAGCCGGGACAGGGGATGGCTACACCTTC	CASRAGTGDGYTF
TRBJ2-7	TRBV3-1/TRBV3-2	.	.	TGTGCCAGCAGCCAAGGGACTCTAAAATCCTACGAGCAGTACTTC	CASSQGTLKSYEQYF
TRBJ2-1	TRBV2	TRBD1	.	TGTGCCAGCAGTGCTCAGGGGGTAATTGCCAATGAGCAGTTCTTC	CASSAQGVIANEQFF
TRBJ2-7	TRBV29-1	TRBD1	.	TGCAGCGTAGACGGGACAGGGGCTTCCTACGAGCAGTACTTC	CSVDGTGASYEQYF
TRBJ2-5	TRBV10-2	.	.	TGCGCCAGCAGGGACAGCGGGACGGGGGAGACCCAGTACTTC	CASRDSGTGETQYF
TRBJ1-1	TRBV5-6	.	.	TGTGCCAGCAGCTTAAGGACGGCCCCAGCTTTCTTT	CASSLRTAPAFF
TRBJ1-2	TRBV28	.	.	TGTGCCAGCAGTTTTCTGGGTTATGGCTACACCTTC	CASSFLGYGYTF
TRBJ1-6	TRBV19	.	.	TGTGCCAGTAGCTTAATGCAGGGGAATTCACCCCTCCACTTT	CASSLMQGNSPLHF
TRBJ1-2	TRBV28	.	.	TGTGCCAGCAGTTCGCGAGGCTTTAGCTATGGCTACACCTTC	CASSSRGFSYGYTF
TRBJ2-6	TRBV30	.	.	TGTGCCTGGATGTCGGGGGCTGGGGCCAACGTCCTGACTTTC	CAWMSGAGANVLTF
TRBJ2-1	TRBV7-3	.	.	TGTGCCAGCAGCTCCATGACGGACGGGAATGAGCAGTTCTTC	CASSSMTDGNEQFF
TRBJ2-1	TRBV4-1	TRBD2	.	TGCGCCAGCAGCCAAGAGGGAGCGGGGGGGCCGAATGAGCAGTTCTTC	CASSQEGAGGPNEQFF
TRBJ1-2	TRBV7-9	TRBD1	.	TGTGCCAGCAGCCGTCAGGGGGCTTATGGCTACACCTTC	CASSRQGAYGYTF
TRBJ2-7	TRBV25-1	.	.	TGTGCCAGCAGTGAATACGGGAGCCCCTACGAGCAGTACTTC	CASSEYGSPYEQYF
TRBJ2-3	TRBV7-2	TRBD2	once	TGTGCCAGCACCTTACTCAGCGGGGCGCCAGATACGCAGTATTTT	CASTLLSGAPDTQYF
TRBJ2-3	TRBV9	.	.	TGTGCCAGCACTCGCGACCGCACAGATACGCAGTATTTT	CASTRDRTDTQYF